The sequence of this TCR beta chain was determined in a study of a mutant IDH1 vaccine in newly diagnosed glioma. Turning to the study itself: The first vaccination came 4-6 weeks after radiotherapy alone, or with temozolomide cycles. Patients got radiotherapy, temozolomide, or both beforehand, and most got both. Study results and caveats: Seemingly, top peripheral T cell clonotype changes bore no relation to pseudoprogression.

The data were produced by immunoSEQ multiplex PCR, yet TCRdb's version contains in-frame clones alone and is incomplete. Of around 30,000 clones in the sample, roughly nine tenths were seen once. Time point indicated: week 47, end of study. Doses comprised 300 ug of mutant IDH1 20-mer peptide each, plus topical imiquimod. The germline CDR1 and CDR2 sequences are SGHRS and YFSETQ. This CDR3 has 16 residues. The V segment lost 0 bases and the J segment 4 bases; nucleotides outside the gene matches: 7. This clone was seen only a few times. Its antigen is not known. Sequencing used PBMCs, obtained from a glioma patient whose treatment included an IDH1 peptide vaccine. The chain links TRBV5-1 to TRBJ1-1; 9 positions match TRBD1. The receptor was derived from a man in his forties with glioma. The CDR3 sequence: CASSLEGGQGATEAFF. Written as DNA, the CDR3 is TGCGCCAGCAGCTTGGAGGGGGGACAGGGAGCCACTGAAGCTTTCTTT.